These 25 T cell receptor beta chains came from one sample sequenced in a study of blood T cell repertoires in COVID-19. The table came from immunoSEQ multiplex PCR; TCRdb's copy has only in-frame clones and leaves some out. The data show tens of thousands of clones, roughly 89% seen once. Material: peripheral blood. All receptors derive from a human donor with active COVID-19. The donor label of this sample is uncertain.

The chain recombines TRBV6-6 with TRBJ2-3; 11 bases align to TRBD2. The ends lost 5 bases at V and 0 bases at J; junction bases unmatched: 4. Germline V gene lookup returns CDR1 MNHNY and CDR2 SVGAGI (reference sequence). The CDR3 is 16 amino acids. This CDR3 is CASSGTSGASTDTQYF. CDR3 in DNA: TGTGCCAGCAGTGGGACTAGCGGAGCTAGCACAGATACGCAGTATTTT.

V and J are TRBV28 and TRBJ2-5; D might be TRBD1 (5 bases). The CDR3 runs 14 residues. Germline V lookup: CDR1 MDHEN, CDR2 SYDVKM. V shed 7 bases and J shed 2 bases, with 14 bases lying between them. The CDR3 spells CASNPDREQETQYF. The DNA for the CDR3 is TGTGCCAGCAACCCAGACAGAGAACAAGAGACCCAGTACTTC.

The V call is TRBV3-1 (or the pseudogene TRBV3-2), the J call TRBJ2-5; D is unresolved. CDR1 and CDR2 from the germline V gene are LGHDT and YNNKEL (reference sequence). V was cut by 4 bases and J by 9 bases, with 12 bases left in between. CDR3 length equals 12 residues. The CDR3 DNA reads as TGTGCCAGCAGCCTGGAGCCGTGGGCCCAGTACTTC. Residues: CASSLEPWAQYF.

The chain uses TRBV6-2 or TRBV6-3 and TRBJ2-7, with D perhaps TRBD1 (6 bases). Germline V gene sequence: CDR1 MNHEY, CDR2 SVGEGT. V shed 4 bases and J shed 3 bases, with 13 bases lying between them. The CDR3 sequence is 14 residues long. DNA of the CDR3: TGTGCCAGCAGTTCGAACAGGGTAGGCTACGAGCAGTACTTC. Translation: CASSSNRVGYEQYF.

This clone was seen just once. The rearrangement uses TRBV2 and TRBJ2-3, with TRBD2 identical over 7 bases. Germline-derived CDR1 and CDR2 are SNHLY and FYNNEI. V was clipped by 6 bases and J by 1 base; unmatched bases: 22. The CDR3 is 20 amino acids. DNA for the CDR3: TGTGCCAGCAGCGACCCCCGGGCGGGAGCGGCCCAAAAAGGCACAGATACGCAGTATTTT. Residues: CASSDPRAGAAQKGTDTQYF.

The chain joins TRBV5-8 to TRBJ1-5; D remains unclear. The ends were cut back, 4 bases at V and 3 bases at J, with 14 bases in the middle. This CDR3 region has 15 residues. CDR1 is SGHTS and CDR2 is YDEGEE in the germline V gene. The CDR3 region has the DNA TGTGCCAGCAGCAGAGAAAGTCGCACCAATCAGCCCCAGCATTTT. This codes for CASSRESRTNQPQHF.

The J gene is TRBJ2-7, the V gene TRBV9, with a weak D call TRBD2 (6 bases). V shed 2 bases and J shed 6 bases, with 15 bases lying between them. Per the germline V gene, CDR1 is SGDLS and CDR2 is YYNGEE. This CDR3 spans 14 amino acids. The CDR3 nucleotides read TGTGCCAGCAGCGTTTCCAGCCTCGGGAGCGAGCAGTACTTC. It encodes CASSVSSLGSEQYF. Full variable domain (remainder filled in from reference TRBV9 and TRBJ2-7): DSGVTQTPKHLITATGQRVTLRCSPRSGDLSVYWYQQSLDQGLQFLIQYYNGEERAKGNILERFSAQQFPDLHSELNLSSLELGDSALYFCASSVSSLGSEQYFGPGTRLTVT.

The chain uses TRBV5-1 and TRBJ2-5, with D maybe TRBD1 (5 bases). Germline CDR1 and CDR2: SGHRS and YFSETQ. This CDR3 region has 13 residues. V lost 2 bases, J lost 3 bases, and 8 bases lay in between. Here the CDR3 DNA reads TGCGCCAGCAGCTTCATGACAGAAGAGACCCAGTACTTC. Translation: CASSFMTEETQYF.

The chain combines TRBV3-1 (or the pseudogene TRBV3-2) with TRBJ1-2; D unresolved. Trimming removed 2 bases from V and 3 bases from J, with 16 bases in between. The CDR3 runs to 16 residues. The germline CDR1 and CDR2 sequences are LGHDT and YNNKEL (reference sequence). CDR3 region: CASSQSGRVYHYGYTF. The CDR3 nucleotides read TGTGCCAGCAGCCAATCGGGTCGGGTTTATCACTATGGCTACACCTTC.

In DNA form, the CDR3 reads TGTGCCAGCAGTCCAGGGGCCAACTATGGCTACACCTTC. Residues: CASSPGANYGYTF. V gene TRBV6-6 combines with J gene TRBJ1-2; weak D call: TRBD1 (6 bases). Germline lookup yields CDR1 MNHNY and CDR2 SVGAGI (reference sequence). V shed 5 bases and J shed 2 bases, with 9 bases lying between them. This CDR3 comprises 13 residues.

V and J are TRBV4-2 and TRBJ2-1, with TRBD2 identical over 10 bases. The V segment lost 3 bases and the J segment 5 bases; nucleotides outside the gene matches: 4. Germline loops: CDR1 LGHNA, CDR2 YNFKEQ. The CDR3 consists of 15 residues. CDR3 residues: CASSQLLAGDNEQFF. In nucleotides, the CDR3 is TGTGCCAGCAGCCAGCTCCTAGCGGGGGACAATGAGCAGTTCTTC.

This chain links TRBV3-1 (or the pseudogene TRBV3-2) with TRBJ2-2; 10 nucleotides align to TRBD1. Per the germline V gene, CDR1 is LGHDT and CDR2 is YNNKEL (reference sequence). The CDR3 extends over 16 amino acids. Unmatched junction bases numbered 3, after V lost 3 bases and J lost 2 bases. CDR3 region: CASSHGTGANTGELFF. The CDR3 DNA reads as TGTGCCAGCAGCCATGGGACAGGGGCCAACACCGGGGAGCTGTTTTTT.

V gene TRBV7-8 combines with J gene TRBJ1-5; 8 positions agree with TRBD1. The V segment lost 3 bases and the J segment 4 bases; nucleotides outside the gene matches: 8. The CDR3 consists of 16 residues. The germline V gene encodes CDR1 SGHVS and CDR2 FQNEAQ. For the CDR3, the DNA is TGTGCCAGCAGCTTCCTGGGACAGGCGGGGAATCAGCCCCAGCATTTT. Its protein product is CASSFLGQAGNQPQHF.

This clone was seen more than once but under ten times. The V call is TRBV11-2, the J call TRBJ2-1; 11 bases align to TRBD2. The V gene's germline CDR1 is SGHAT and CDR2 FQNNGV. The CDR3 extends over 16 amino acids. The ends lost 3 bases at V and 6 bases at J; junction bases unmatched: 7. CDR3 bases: TGTGCCAGCAGCTTGTTGCGACTAGCGGGGTCCAATGAGCAGTTCTTC. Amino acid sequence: CASSLLRLAGSNEQFF.

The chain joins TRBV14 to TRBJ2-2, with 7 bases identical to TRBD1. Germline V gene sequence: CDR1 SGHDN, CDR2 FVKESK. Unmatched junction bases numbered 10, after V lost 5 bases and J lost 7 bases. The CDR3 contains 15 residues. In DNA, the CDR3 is TGTGCCAGCAGCTTGAGACAGGGTAGAGGCGGGGAGCTGTTTTTT. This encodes CASSLRQGRGGELFF.

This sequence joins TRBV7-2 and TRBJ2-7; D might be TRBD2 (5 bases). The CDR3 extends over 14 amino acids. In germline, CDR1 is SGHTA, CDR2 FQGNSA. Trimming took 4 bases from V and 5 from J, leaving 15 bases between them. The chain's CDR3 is CASSSGLLVNEQYF. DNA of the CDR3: TGTGCCAGCAGCTCTGGACTGCTTGTAAACGAGCAGTACTTC.

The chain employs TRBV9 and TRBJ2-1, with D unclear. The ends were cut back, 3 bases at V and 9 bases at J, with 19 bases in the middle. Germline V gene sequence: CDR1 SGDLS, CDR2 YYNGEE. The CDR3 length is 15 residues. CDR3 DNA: TGTGCCAGCAGCGGTCGGAGTCAACGGTTGGGTGAGCAGTTCTTC. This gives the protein CASSGRSQRLGEQFF.

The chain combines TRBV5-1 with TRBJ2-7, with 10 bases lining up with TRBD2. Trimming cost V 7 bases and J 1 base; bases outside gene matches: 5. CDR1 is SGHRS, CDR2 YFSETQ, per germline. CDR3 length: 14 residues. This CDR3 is CASRLAGRSYEQYF. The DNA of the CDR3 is TGCGCCAGCCGACTAGCGGGCCGTTCCTACGAGCAGTACTTC. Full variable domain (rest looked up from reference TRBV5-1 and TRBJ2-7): KAGVTQTPRYLIKTRGQQVTLSCSPISGHRSVSWYQQTPGQGLQFLFEYFSETQRNKGNFPGRFSGRQFSNSRSEMNVSTLELGDSALYLCASRLAGRSYEQYFGPGTRLTVT.

The CDR3 bases are TGTGCCAGCAGTAGGGAGGATCAGCCCCAGCATTTT. Encoded protein: CASSREDQPQHF. This chain connects TRBV7-9 to TRBJ1-5; D uncertain. CDR1 is SEHNR and CDR2 is FQNEAQ in the germline V gene (reference sequence). This CDR3 is built from 12 residues. V lost 6 bases to trimming and J lost 5 bases, with 8 bases between them.

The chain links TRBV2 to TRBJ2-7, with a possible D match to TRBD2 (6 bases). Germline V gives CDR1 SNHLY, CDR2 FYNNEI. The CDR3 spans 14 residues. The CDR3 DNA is TGTGCGGGGAGGCAGACAGACTACTCCTACGAGCAGTACTTC. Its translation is CAGRQTDYSYEQYF.

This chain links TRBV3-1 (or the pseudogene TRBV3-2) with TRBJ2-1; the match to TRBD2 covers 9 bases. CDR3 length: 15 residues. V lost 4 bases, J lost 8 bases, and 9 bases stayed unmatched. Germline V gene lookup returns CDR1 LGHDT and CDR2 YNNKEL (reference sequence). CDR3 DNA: TGTGCCAGCAGCCCTTACACTAGCGGGTCTGATGAGCAGTTCTTC. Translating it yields CASSPYTSGSDEQFF.

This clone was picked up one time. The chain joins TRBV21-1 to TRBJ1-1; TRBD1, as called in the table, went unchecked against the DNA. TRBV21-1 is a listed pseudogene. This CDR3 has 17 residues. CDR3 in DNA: TGTGCCAGCAGCAAGGGAACGGAAAACAGGGGTGAATCTGAAGCTTTCTTT. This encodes CASSKGTENRGESEAFF.

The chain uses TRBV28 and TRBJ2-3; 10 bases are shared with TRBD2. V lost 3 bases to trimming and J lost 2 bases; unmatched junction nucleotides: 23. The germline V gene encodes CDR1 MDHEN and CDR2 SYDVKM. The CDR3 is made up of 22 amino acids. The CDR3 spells CASSLYSGRPRDVSDYTDTQYF. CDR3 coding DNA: TGTGCCAGCAGTTTGTATAGCGGGAGGCCTCGAGATGTGTCCGATTACACAGATACGCAGTATTTT.

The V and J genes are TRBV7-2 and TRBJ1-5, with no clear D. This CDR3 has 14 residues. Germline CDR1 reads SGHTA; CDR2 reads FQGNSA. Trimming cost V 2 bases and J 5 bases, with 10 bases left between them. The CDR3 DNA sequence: TGTGCCAGCAGCTTAACGGGTTACGATCAGCCCCAGCATTTT. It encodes CASSLTGYDQPQHF.

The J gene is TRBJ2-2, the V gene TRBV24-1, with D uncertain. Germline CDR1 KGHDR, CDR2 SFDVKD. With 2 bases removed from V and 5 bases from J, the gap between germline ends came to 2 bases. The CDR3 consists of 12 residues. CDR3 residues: CATSDSTGELFF. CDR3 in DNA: TGTGCCACCAGTGATTCTACCGGGGAGCTGTTTTTT.